This entry lists 32 T cell receptor beta chains sequenced from one sample in a study of T cells in Graves' hyperthyroidism and ophthalmopathy. Amplified TCR beta CDR3 regions came from RNA transcripts. HTBI primers drove first-round RT-PCR of the TCR CDR3. TCRdb re-called the multiplex PCR reads through MiXCR, storing one row per CDR3 protein. The table records fewer than 850,000 distinct CDR3 sequences, around 16% of them present only once. The sequenced sample was blood. Receptors originate from a man in his fifties or sixties with Graves' hyperthyroidism.

The V gene is TRBV7-2, the J gene TRBJ2-5, with 7 bases identical to TRBD1. CDR3 length equals 16 residues. V dropped 1 base and J dropped 7; count of bases not matched to a gene: 12. From germline, CDR1 is SGHTA and CDR2 FQGNSA. The CDR3 here is CASSLEKGGPLGTQYF. The CDR3 DNA is TGTGCCAGCAGCTTAGAGAAAGGGGGCCCCCTGGGGACCCAGTACTTC.

The CDR3 sequence: CASSTIRDASGQPQHF. The CDR3 DNA is TGTGCCAGCAGTACCATCAGGGATGCTTCGGGACAGCCCCAGCATTTT. The chain employs TRBV12-3 or TRBV12-4 and TRBJ1-5; possibly TRBD1 for D (5 bases). The CDR3 runs 16 residues. The V end was cut by 5 bases, the J end by 7 bases, with 21 bases between.

Note on this clonotype: A clone one base away is much larger, so this may be a read error. The chain employs TRBV12-3 or TRBV12-4 and TRBJ2-1, with a weak D call TRBD2 (6 bases). This CDR3 is 15 amino acids long. In nucleotides, the CDR3 is TGTGCCAGCAGATTAGCGGAGAGCTCCTACAATGAGCAGTCCTTC. It translates to CASRLAESSYNEQSF.

V usage is TRBV24-1 and J usage is TRBJ2-3, with 7 bases fitting TRBD1. Trimming removed 4 bases from V and 6 bases from J; junction bases left unmatched: 12. Germline loops: CDR1 KGHDR, CDR2 SFDVKD. This CDR3 spans 16 amino acids. For the CDR3, the DNA is TGTGCCACCAGTGACACACGAACAGGGGCAAGGGATACGCAGTATTTT. As protein: CATSDTRTGARDTQYF.

In this sample, this clonotype turned up many times. This rearrangement joins TRBV27 to TRBJ1-2; D uncertain. The CDR3 spans 13 residues. The V and J ends lost 6 bases and 4 bases respectively, with 12 bases between them. The germline CDR1 and CDR2 sequences are MNHEY and SMNVEV (reference sequence). In DNA form, the CDR3 reads TGTGCCAGCAGCCCCGGACGACCCTATGGCTACACCTTC. Translating gives CASSPGRPYGYTF.

This clonotype was counted between two and nine times. The genes are TRBV24-1 and TRBJ2-4, with 11 bases fitting TRBD2. The CDR3 covers 15 residues. Germline V gene lookup returns CDR1 KGHDR and CDR2 SFDVKD. The V segment lost 1 base and the J segment 8 bases; nucleotides outside the gene matches: 3. In DNA form, the CDR3 reads TGTGCCACCAGTGATTTTACTAGCGGGAGATACATTCAGTACTTC. It translates to CATSDFTSGRYIQYF.

The chain employs TRBV7-9 and TRBJ1-3; D gene ambiguous. There are 16 residues in the CDR3. Germline CDR1 is SEHNR and CDR2 is FQNEAQ (reference sequence). Trimming left V 5 bases short and J 3 bases short, with 17 bases between. CDR3 sequence reads: CASSVAVSSFGNTIYF. CDR3 sequence (DNA): TGTGCCAGCAGCGTTGCGGTCTCCAGTTTTGGAAACACCATATATTTT.

This clonotype came up a few times. In DNA form, the CDR3 reads TGTGCCAGCAGTTCGCCCGGGACCTTCGGCACTGAAGCTTTCTTT. It encodes CASSSPGTFGTEAFF. This sequence joins TRBV12-3 or TRBV12-4 and TRBJ1-1, with D possibly TRBD1 on 5 matching bases. The CDR3 sequence is 15 residues long. The V end lost 4 bases, the J end lost 4 bases, and 16 bases lay between the germline ends.

CDR3 amino acids: CASSLVEGSAEAFF. The CDR3 DNA reads as TGCGCCAGCAGCTTGGTAGAAGGGAGCGCTGAAGCTTTCTTT. The chain joins TRBV5-1 to TRBJ1-1; D is ambiguous. This CDR3 region has 14 residues. Germline V CDR1 and CDR2: SGHRS, YFSETQ. Trimming shortened V by 0 bases and J by 6 bases, and 12 bases separated the two germline ends.

Concerning this clonotype: Given a much more abundant clone one base away, this may be a read error. The conserved final phenylalanine or tryptophan is absent from the CDR3, which likely points to a read error. This chain links TRBV9 with TRBJ2-7; D gene ambiguous. The V gene lost 0 bases and the J gene lost 2 bases, with 9 bases spanning the gap. Germline V lookup: CDR1 SGDLS, CDR2 YYNGEE. This CDR3 comprises 14 residues. CDR3 residues: CASSVGIDAYEQYL. The DNA for the CDR3 is TGTGCCAGCAGCGTAGGAATAGATGCCTACGAGCAGTACCTC.

This clonotype was found many times. The V call is TRBV20-1, the J call TRBJ2-7; no reliable D call. The CDR3 runs to 13 residues. CDR1 is DFQATT and CDR2 is SNEGSKA in the germline V gene (reference sequence). With 1 base removed from V and 4 bases from J, the gap between germline ends came to 11 bases. CDR3 in DNA: TGCAGTGCTAGAGCGCGGAACCGATACGAGCAGTACTTC. Protein: CSARARNRYEQYF.

Many counts were recorded for this clonotype. The CDR3 protein is CASSREGLGNQPQHF. The CDR3, as DNA: TGTGCCAGCAGCCGGGAGGGCCTTGGCAATCAGCCCCAGCATTTT. The rearrangement uses TRBV6-1 and TRBJ1-5; unclear D gene. CDR1 and CDR2 from the germline V gene are MNHNS and SASEGT. The CDR3 has 15 amino acids. V gave up 6 bases and J gave up 2 bases, with 14 bases separating them.

This clonotype was observed many times. The genes are TRBV11-2 and TRBJ2-3; 10 nucleotides agree with TRBD1. Germline assignment: CDR1 SGHAT and CDR2 FQNNGV. The CDR3 sequence is 16 residues long. Trimming at V came to 5 bases and at J to 1 base, leaving 6 bases not matched to a gene. CDR3 in DNA: TGTGCCAGCAGCGTGGACAGGGGGGCCCGCACAGATACGCAGTATTTT. This translates into CASSVDRGARTDTQYF. Looking up the rest from reference TRBV11-2 and TRBJ2-3 gives the full variable domain: EAGVAQSPRYKIIEKRQSVAFWCNPISGHATLYWYQQILGQGPKLLIQFQNNGVVDDSQLPKDRFSAERLKGVDSTLKIQPAKLEDSAVYLCASSVDRGARTDTQYFGPGTRLTVL.

This clonotype was found many times. This chain joins TRBV5-1 and TRBJ2-2, with a weak D call TRBD2 (6 bases). The CDR3 is 15 amino acids. CDR1 is SGHRS, CDR2 YFSETQ, per germline. V was pared by 1 base and J by 3 bases, with 10 bases between. The CDR3 loop is CASSLIAEYTGELFF. CDR3 coding DNA: TGCGCCAGCAGCTTGATAGCGGAGTACACCGGGGAGCTGTTTTTT.

The sample holds one count of this clonotype. The conserved closing phenylalanine or tryptophan is absent in this CDR3, likely reflecting a read error. The DNA is left out, because the CDR3 cannot be placed on it with certainty; the CDR3 is given as TCRdb lists it. This chain connects TRBV12-3 or TRBV12-4 to TRBJ2-5. The CDR3 extends over 15 residues, inclusive of both ends. The chain's CDR3 is CASSQDPENQETRYV.

This clonotype was detected many times. The V call is TRBV27, the J call TRBJ2-1, with TRBD2 identical over 13 bases. Germline CDR1 MNHEY, CDR2 SMNVEV (reference sequence). The CDR3 sequence is 16 residues long. V shed 4 bases and J 8 bases; nucleotides not matched to a gene: 8. This CDR3 is CASSSGLAGVGYEQFF. CDR3 DNA: TGTGCCAGCAGTTCCGGACTAGCGGGAGTGGGCTATGAGCAGTTCTTC.

This chain joins TRBV20-1 and TRBJ1-5; 8 bases agree with TRBD1. J gave up 4 bases and V 7 bases, and 3 bases lay outside the gene matches. The CDR3 totals 12 residues. Per germline, CDR1 DFQATT and CDR2 SNEGSKA (reference sequence). CDR3 residues: CSGRGPNQPQHF. For the CDR3, the DNA is TGCAGTGGCAGGGGGCCGAATCAGCCCCAGCATTTT.

This clonotype turned up a few times. V gene TRBV6-1 combines with J gene TRBJ2-1; TRBD2 matches 9 bases. After removal of 11 bases from V and 6 bases from J, the junction contained 8 bases not matched to a gene. Germline lookup yields CDR1 MNHNS and CDR2 SASEGT. The CDR3 has 13 amino acids. CDR3 region: CAVRREGLNEQFF. The DNA for the CDR3 is TGTGCCGTGCGGCGGGAGGGCCTCAATGAGCAGTTCTTC.

In this sample, this clonotype turned up a few times. This chain connects TRBV18 to TRBJ2-5; TRBD1 aligns across 8 bases. Looked up from germline, CDR1 is KGHSH and CDR2 is LQKENI. J was trimmed by 4 bases and V by 3 bases; bases with no gene match: 10. This CDR3 region has 16 residues. The CDR3 here is CASSPTGQGLGETQYF. The DNA for the CDR3 is TGTGCCAGCTCACCTACAGGACAGGGTCTTGGAGAGACCCAGTACTTC.

This sequence joins TRBV4-3 and TRBJ1-4; D gene ambiguous. V lost 8 bases, J lost 3 bases, and 13 bases lay in between. The germline V gene has CDR1 LGHNA and CDR2 YSLEER. The CDR3 consists of 14 residues. CDR3 in amino acids: CASGNRAANEKLFF. In DNA, the CDR3 is TGCGCCAGCGGGAACAGAGCCGCTAATGAAAAACTGTTTTTT.

The V and J genes are TRBV7-2 and TRBJ2-5; TRBD1 might be the D (5 bases). Trimming stripped 5 bases from V and 0 bases from J, with 10 bases between. From germline, CDR1 is SGHTA and CDR2 FQGNSA. The CDR3 is 14 residues long. CDR3 in amino acids: CASSVDSYQETQYF. The CDR3 DNA sequence: TGTGCCAGCAGCGTTGACAGTTACCAAGAGACCCAGTACTTC.

There are a few counts of this clonotype. The chain employs TRBV28 and TRBJ1-6, with D maybe TRBD1 (5 bases). CDR3 size: 14 residues. V was trimmed by 8 bases and J by 9 bases, leaving 17 bases between them. Germline V gene data show CDR1 as MDHEN and CDR2 as SYDVKM. The CDR3 reads CASGEGTVTSPLHF. DNA for the CDR3: TGTGCCAGCGGGGAGGGGACGGTAACTTCACCCCTCCACTTT.

This clonotype was observed at least ten times. The chain combines TRBV27 with TRBJ2-7, with 11 bases that match TRBD2. The germline gives CDR1 MNHEY, CDR2 SMNVEV (reference sequence). The trim removed 6 bases at V and 4 bases at J, leaving 2 bases unmatched. There are 13 residues in the CDR3. The CDR3 reads CASRTSGRYEQYF. The CDR3 coding sequence is TGTGCCAGCAGAACTAGCGGGAGATACGAGCAGTACTTC.

About this clonotype itself: This may come from a read error, since a much larger clone is one base off. The chain recombines TRBV18 with TRBJ1-6; tentatively, D is TRBD1 (5 bases). Germline V lookup: CDR1 KGHSH, CDR2 LQKENI. The CDR3 runs to 15 residues. Trimming stripped 7 bases from V and 11 bases from J, with 21 bases between. CDR3 sequence reads: CASLPSGGTRAPLHF. The CDR3 region has the DNA TGTGCCAGCTTACCGTCCGGGGGGACGCGGGCACCCCTCCACTTT.

This clonotype was seen ten or more times. The chain combines TRBV20-1 with TRBJ1-1, with 8 bases aligning to TRBD1. The CDR3 has 14 amino acids. Germline V gene sequence: CDR1 DFQATT, CDR2 SNEGSKA (reference sequence). Losses at the gene ends were 5 bases for V and 4 bases for J; bases not matched to a gene: 9. The CDR3 loop is CSAGGPTGVTEAFF. CDR3 in DNA: TGCAGTGCTGGGGGGCCGACAGGGGTCACTGAAGCTTTCTTT.

The genes are TRBV7-8 and TRBJ2-7; 10 positions match TRBD1. V lost 2 bases, J lost 3 bases, and 7 bases stayed unmatched. The CDR3 has 16 amino acids. Germline V gives CDR1 SGHVS, CDR2 FQNEAQ. CDR3 region: CASSLHPGTGVYEQYF. CDR3 nucleotide sequence: TGTGCCAGCAGCTTACACCCCGGGACAGGGGTCTACGAGCAGTACTTC.

The chain couples TRBV2 to TRBJ2-2, with 14 bases lining up with TRBD2. The germline V gene encodes CDR1 SNHLY and CDR2 FYNNEI. The CDR3 loop spans 17 amino acids. V was clipped by 4 bases and J by 5 bases; unmatched bases: 6. In nucleotides, the CDR3 is TGTGCCAGCAGTGGGACTAGCGGGAGGCCGGGTACCGGGGAGCTGTTTTTT. Translated, it gives CASSGTSGRPGTGELFF.

This clonotype was seen at least ten times. The chain recombines TRBV12-3 or TRBV12-4 with TRBJ2-6, with D hard to call. Trimming took 5 bases from V and 4 from J, leaving 9 bases between them. The CDR3 sequence is 14 residues long. This CDR3 reads CASSESPGANVLTF. CDR3 coding DNA: TGTGCCAGCAGTGAATCTCCCGGGGCCAACGTCCTGACTTTC.

Here the CDR3 reads CASSPYRNWGYTF. Written as DNA, the CDR3 is TGTGCCAGCAGCCCCTACCGGAATTGGGGCTACACCTTC. This sequence joins TRBV7-3 and TRBJ1-2, with D hard to call. V lost 5 bases and J 8 bases, leaving 15 bases between the germline ends. CDR3 size: 13 residues. The germline CDR1 and CDR2 sequences are SGHTA and FQGTGA. Using reference TRBV7-3 and TRBJ1-2 for the parts outside the CDR3, the full variable domain is GAGVSQTPSNKVTEKGKYVELRCDPISGHTALYWYRQSLGQGPEFLIYFQGTGAADDSGLPNDRFFAVRPEGSVSTLKIQRTERGDSAVYLCASSPYRNWGYTFGSGTRLTVV.

The CDR3 here is CAISEEGGTASYEQYF. CDR3 DNA: TGTGCCATCAGTGAAGAGGGGGGGACTGCTTCCTACGAGCAGTACTTC. The rearrangement links TRBV10-3 to TRBJ2-7, with a weak D call TRBD2 (7 bases). The V end was cut by 3 bases, the J end by 1 base, with 16 bases between. Per the germline V gene, CDR1 is ENHRY and CDR2 is SYGVKD. The CDR3 extends over 16 amino acids.

This clonotype has just a few counts. In nucleotides, the CDR3 is TGTGCCACCAGCCCACCTGGACAGGGATCCTACGAGCAGTACTTC. Encoded protein: CATSPPGQGSYEQYF. The chain employs TRBV15 and TRBJ2-7, with 8 bases matching TRBD1. With 5 bases clipped from V and 1 base from J, the junction kept 7 bases outside the gene matches. CDR1 and CDR2 (germline): LNHNV, YYDKDF (reference sequence). The length of the CDR3 is 15 residues.

This clonotype was detected a few times. The chain employs TRBV10-3 and TRBJ2-7, with 7 bases that match TRBD1. The CDR3 is made up of 12 amino acids. Germline V gives CDR1 ENHRY, CDR2 SYGVKD. J gave up 4 bases and V 8 bases, and 5 bases lay outside the gene matches. This chain's CDR3 is CAILGDSYEQYF. CDR3 in DNA: TGTGCCATCCTTGGGGACAGTTACGAGCAGTACTTC.